The entry that follows covers one T cell receptor (beta chain) sequence. Its antigen is unknown. No quality values exist for individual bases; no much larger clone is one base distant. This record belongs to a study of T cell repertoires in cytomegalovirus infection (dated by TCRdb to about 2019). For the wider study: Because public TCR beta signatures pointed to carriage of CMV infection together with the matching HLA type, the HLA type of each donor mattered for the analysis. What the work shows at the level of the full study, not this receptor alone: In the ex vivo response, HLA-C-restricted CMV-specific TCR beta clonotypes were dominant, and in two of eight donors the single most frequent clonotype came from this HLA-C-restricted group. In both this cohort and an independent cohort of more than 350 donors, the cumulative frequency of public TCR beta family members distinguished carriers of CMV infection plus the relevant HLA type.

CDR3 length: 12 amino acids, cysteine to phenylalanine. The sequence is cut down to CDR3 DNA, 36 bases in frame from base 1. V is cut by 3 bases and J by 6 bases, and the space between the germline ends is 9 bases. CDR1 is given as SGHNT and CDR2 as YYREEE, both from the germline V gene (reference sequence). Sequenced on an Illumina HiSeq 1500. TCRdb trimmed public reads at Q25 via fastp, called clones via MiXCR and kept in-frame beta chains. Rows matching on CDR3 protein sequence are summarized as one entry with the most common DNA and genes. The sample yields about 130,000 distinct CDR3 sequences; roughly a quarter were counted once. About a third of the sample lies in the top ten.

This TCR came from a human donor in good health (CMV status not recorded). Some clones in this sample may be carry-over from other donors' samples. Sequences were obtained from PBMCs, sequenced either directly or after in vitro stimulation (not recorded which). In this chain, TRBV5-4 is recombined with TRBJ1-1; TRBD1 is perhaps the D gene, given 5 matching bases. For the CDR3, the sequence is CASSWGGAEAFF. The DNA reads as follows: TGTGCCAGCAGCTGGGGGGGGGCTGAAGCTTTCTTT.